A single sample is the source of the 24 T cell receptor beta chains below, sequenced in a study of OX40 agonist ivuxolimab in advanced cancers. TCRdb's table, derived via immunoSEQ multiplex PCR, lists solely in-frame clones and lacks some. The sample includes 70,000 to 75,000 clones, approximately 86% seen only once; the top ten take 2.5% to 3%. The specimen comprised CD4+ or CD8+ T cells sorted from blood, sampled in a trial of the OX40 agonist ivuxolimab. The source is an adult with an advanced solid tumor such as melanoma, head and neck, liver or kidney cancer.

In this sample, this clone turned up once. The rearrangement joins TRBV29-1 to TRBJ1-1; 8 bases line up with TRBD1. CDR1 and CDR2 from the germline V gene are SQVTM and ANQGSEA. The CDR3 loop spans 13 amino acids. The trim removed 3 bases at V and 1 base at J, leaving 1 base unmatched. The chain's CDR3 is CSVDGTGNTEAFF. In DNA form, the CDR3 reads TGCAGCGTTGACGGGACAGGGAACACTGAAGCTTTCTTT.

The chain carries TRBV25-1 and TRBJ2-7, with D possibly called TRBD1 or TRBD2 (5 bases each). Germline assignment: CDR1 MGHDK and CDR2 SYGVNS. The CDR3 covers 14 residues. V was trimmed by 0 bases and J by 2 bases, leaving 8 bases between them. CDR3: CASSEYGAAYEQYF. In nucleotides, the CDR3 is TGTGCCAGCAGTGAATACGGGGCAGCCTACGAGCAGTACTTC.

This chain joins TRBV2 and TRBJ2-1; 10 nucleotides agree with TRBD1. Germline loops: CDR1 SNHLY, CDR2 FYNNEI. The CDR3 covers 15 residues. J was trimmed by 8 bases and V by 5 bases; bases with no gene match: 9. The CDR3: CASSFRTGGGDEQFF. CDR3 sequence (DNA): TGTGCCAGCAGTTTCCGGACAGGGGGGGGCGATGAGCAGTTCTTC.

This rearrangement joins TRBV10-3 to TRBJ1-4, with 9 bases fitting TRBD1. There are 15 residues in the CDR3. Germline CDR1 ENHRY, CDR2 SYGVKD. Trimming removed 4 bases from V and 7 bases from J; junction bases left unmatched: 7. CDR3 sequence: CAISAPGQGSEKLFF. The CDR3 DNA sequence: TGTGCCATCAGTGCACCGGGACAGGGCAGTGAAAAACTGTTTTTT.

CDR3 nucleotides: TGCAGCGTTGTAGGGACAGGGTTCGCAGATACGCAGTATTTT. It translates to CSVVGTGFADTQYF. The chain couples TRBV29-1 to TRBJ2-3; the match to TRBD1 covers 9 bases. The CDR3 runs to 14 residues. Germline V lookup: CDR1 SQVTM, CDR2 ANQGSEA. The ends lost 4 bases at V and 4 bases at J; junction bases unmatched: 6.

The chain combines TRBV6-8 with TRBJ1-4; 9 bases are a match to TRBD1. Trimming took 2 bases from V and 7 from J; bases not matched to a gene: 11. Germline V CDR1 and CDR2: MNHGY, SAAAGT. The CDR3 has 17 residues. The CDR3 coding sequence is TGTGCCAGCAGTTACAATCCCTGGACAGGGGAAGTTGAAAAACTGTTTTTT. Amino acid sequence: CASSYNPWTGEVEKLFF.

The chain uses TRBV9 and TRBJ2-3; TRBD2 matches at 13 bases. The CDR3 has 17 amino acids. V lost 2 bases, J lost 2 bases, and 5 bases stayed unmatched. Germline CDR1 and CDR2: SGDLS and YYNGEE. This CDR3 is CASSVSGTSGVTDTQYF. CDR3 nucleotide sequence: TGTGCCAGCAGCGTCTCCGGGACTAGCGGGGTCACAGATACGCAGTATTTT. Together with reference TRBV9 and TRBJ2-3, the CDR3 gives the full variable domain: DSGVTQTPKHLITATGQRVTLRCSPRSGDLSVYWYQQSLDQGLQFLIQYYNGEERAKGNILERFSAQQFPDLHSELNLSSLELGDSALYFCASSVSGTSGVTDTQYFGPGTRLTVL.

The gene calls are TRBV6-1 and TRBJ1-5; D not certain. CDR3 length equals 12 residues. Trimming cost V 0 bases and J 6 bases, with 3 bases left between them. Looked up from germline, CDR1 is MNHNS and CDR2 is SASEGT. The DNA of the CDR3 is TGTGCCAGCAGTGAAGCTGGTCAGCCCCAGCATTTT. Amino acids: CASSEAGQPQHF.

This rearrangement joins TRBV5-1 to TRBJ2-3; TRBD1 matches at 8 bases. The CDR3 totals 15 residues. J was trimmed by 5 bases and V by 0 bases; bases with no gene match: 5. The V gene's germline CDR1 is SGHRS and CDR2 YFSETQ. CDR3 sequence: CASSLADDRGDTQYF. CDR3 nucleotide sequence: TGCGCCAGCAGCTTGGCCGATGACAGGGGAGATACGCAGTATTTT.

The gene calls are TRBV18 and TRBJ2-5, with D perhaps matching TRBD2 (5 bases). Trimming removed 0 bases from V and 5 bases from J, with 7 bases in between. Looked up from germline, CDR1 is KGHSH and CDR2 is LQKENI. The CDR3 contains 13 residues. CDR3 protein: CASSPPEVETQYF. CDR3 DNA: TGTGCCAGCTCACCACCGGAGGTGGAGACCCAGTACTTC.

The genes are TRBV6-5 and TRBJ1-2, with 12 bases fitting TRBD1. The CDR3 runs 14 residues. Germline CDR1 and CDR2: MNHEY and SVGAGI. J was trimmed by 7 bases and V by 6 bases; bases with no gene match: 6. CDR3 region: CASSPGQGAGGYTF. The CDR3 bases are TGTGCCAGCAGCCCGGGACAGGGGGCCGGTGGCTACACCTTC.

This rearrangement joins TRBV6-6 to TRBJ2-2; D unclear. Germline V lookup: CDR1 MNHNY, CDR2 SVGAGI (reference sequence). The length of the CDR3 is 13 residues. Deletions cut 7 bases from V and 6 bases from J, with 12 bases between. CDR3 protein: CASTSRSAGELFF. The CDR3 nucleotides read TGTGCCAGCACCTCCCGGAGCGCCGGGGAGCTGTTTTTT.

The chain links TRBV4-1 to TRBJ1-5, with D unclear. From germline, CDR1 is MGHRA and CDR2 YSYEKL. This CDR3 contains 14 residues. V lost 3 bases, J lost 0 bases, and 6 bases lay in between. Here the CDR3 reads CASSHGYSNQPQHF. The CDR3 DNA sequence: TGCGCCAGCAGCCACGGATATAGCAATCAGCCCCAGCATTTT.

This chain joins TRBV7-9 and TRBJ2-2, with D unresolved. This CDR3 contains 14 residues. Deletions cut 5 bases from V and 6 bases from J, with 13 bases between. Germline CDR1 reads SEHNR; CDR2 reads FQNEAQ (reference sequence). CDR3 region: CASSQTYRPGELFF. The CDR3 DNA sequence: TGTGCCAGCAGCCAGACCTACAGACCCGGGGAGCTGTTTTTT.

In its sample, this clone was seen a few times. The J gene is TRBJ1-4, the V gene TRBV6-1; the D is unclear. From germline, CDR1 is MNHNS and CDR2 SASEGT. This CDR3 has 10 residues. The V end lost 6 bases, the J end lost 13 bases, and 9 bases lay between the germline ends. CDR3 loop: CASRGYALFF. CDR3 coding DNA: TGTGCCAGCAGGGGATATGCACTGTTTTTT.

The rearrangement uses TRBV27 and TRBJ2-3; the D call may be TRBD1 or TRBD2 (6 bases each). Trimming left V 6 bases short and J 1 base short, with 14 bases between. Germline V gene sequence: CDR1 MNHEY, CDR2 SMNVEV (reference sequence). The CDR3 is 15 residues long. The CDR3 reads CASSFRGDRTDTQYF. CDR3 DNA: TGTGCCAGCAGCTTTAGGGGGGACCGCACAGATACGCAGTATTTT.

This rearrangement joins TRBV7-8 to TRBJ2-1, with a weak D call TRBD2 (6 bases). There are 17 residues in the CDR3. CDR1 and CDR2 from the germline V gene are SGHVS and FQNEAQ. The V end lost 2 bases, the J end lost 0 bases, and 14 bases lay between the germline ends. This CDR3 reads CASSLNGRGNSYNEQFF. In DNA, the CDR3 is TGTGCCAGCAGCTTAAACGGTCGGGGGAACTCCTACAATGAGCAGTTCTTC. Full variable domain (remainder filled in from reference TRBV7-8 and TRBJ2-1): GAGVSQSPRYKVAKRGQDVALRCDPISGHVSLFWYQQALGQGPEFLTYFQNEAQLDKSGLPSDRFFAERPEGSVSTLKIQRTQQEDSAVYLCASSLNGRGNSYNEQFFGPGTRLTVL.

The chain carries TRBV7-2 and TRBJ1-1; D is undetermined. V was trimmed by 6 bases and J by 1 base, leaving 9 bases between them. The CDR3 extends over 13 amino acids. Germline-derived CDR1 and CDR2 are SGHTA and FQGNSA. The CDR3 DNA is TGTGCCAGCAGTGTACAAGGGAACACTGAAGCTTTCTTT. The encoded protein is CASSVQGNTEAFF.

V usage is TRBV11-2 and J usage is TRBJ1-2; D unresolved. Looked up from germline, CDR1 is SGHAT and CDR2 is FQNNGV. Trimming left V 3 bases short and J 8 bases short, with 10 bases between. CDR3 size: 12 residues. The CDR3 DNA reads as TGTGCCAGCAGCTTCCCCGCTTGGGGCTACACCTTC. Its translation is CASSFPAWGYTF. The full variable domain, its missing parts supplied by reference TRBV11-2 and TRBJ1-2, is EAGVAQSPRYKIIEKRQSVAFWCNPISGHATLYWYQQILGQGPKLLIQFQNNGVVDDSQLPKDRFSAERLKGVDSTLKIQPAKLEDSAVYLCASSFPAWGYTFGSGTRLTVV.

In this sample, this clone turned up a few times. CDR3 nucleotides: TGTGCCAGCAGCTTCCAAGGGAGAGAAGCTTTCTTT. This encodes CASSFQGREAFF. The V gene is TRBV11-3, the J gene TRBJ1-1, with D unresolved. The length of the CDR3 is 12 residues. Trimming left V 3 bases short and J 8 bases short, with 10 bases between. CDR1 is SGHNT and CDR2 is YENEEA in the germline V gene.

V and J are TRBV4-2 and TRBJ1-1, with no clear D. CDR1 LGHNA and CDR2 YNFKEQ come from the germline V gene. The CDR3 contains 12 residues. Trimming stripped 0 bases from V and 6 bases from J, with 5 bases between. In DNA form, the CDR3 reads TGTGCCAGCAGCCAAGACGGCCCTGAAGCTTTCTTT. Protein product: CASSQDGPEAFF.

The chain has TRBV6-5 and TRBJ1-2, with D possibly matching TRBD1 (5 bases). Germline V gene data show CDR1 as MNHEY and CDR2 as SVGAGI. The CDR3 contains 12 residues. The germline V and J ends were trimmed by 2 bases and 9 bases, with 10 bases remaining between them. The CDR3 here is CASSYPGESYTF. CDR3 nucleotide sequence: TGTGCCAGCAGTTACCCGGGGGAGAGCTACACCTTC.

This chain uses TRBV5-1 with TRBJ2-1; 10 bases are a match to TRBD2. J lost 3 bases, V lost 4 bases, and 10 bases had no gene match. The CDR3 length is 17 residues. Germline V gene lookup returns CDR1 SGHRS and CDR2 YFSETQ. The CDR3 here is CASSPGGAGGLYNEQFF. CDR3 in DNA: TGCGCCAGCAGCCCCGGGGGAGCGGGGGGGCTCTACAATGAGCAGTTCTTC.

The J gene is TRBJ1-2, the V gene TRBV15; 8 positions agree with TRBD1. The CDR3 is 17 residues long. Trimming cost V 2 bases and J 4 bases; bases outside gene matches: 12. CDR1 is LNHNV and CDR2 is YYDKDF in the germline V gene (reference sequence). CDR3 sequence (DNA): TGTGCCACCAGCAGATCTACGGGTACAGGGGGGCTCTATGGCTACACCTTC. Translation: CATSRSTGTGGLYGYTF. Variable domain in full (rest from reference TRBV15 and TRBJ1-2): DAMVIQNPRYQVTQFGKPVTLSCSQTLNHNVMYWYQQKSSQAPKLLFHYYDKDFNNEADTPDNFQSRRPNTSFCFLDIRSPGLGDTAMYLCATSRSTGTGGLYGYTFGSGTRLTVV.